The rows below give T cell receptor beta chains drawn from one sample of a study of T cell repertoires in cytomegalovirus infection. TCRdb reprocessed the reads via MiXCR and lists one record per CDR3 protein. The data show 250,000 to 350,000 distinct CDR3 sequences, with more than 20% seen just once and approximately 15% held by the top ten. Sequences were obtained from PBMCs. The receptors come from a human donor in good health (CMV status not recorded). Some clones in this sample may be carry-over from other donors' samples. Each CDR3 is given without its conserved first and last residue. A D gene is named only where the DNA matches it firmly.

j_gene: TRBJ1-5; v_gene: TRBV18; d_gene: NA; CDR3aa: ASSPVDRNQPQH
j_gene: TRBJ1-2; v_gene: TRBV6-5; d_gene: TRBD1; CDR3aa: ASSYGTGVNYGYT
j_gene: TRBJ1-2; v_gene: TRBV28; d_gene: NA; CDR3aa: ASSSSRRSWENYGYT
j_gene: TRBJ2-3; v_gene: TRBV27; d_gene: TRBD2; CDR3aa: ASRLAGAHTDTQY
j_gene: TRBJ2-2; v_gene: TRBV27; d_gene: NA; CDR3aa: ASSPAGITGELF
j_gene: TRBJ1-2; v_gene: TRBV7-2; d_gene: NA; CDR3aa: ASSLRTLST
j_gene: TRBJ2-7; v_gene: TRBV28; d_gene: NA; CDR3aa: ASRGLLAAPYEQY
j_gene: TRBJ2-2; v_gene: TRBV28; d_gene: NA; CDR3aa: ASSLAQGGRTGELF
j_gene: TRBJ2-5; v_gene: TRBV7-2; d_gene: NA; CDR3aa: ASSFFSRETPY
j_gene: TRBJ1-2; v_gene: TRBV28; d_gene: NA; CDR3aa: ASRDNSLLT
j_gene: TRBJ1-1; v_gene: TRBV14; d_gene: NA; CDR3aa: ASSQARKVRTEAF
j_gene: TRBJ2-7; v_gene: TRBV28; d_gene: NA; CDR3aa: ASVGQLYYEQY
j_gene: TRBJ1-4; v_gene: TRBV7-2; d_gene: TRBD1; CDR3aa: ASSEELPGQGNEKLF